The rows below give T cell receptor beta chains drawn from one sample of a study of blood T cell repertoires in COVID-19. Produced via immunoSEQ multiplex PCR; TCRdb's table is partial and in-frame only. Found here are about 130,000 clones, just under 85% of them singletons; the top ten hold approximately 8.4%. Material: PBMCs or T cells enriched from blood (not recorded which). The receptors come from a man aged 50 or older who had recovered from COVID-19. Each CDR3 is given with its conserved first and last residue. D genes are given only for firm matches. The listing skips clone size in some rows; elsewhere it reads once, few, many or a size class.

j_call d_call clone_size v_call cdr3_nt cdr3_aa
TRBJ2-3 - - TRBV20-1 TGCAGTGCTAGTGCTAGCGTCACAGATACGCAGTATTTT CSASASVTDTQYF
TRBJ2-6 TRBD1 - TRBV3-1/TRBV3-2 TGTGCCAGCAGCCAAAACGACAGGGGGCAGTACTTTGGGGCCAACGTCCTGACTTTC CASSQNDRGQYFGANVLTF
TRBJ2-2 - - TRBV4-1 TGCGCCAGCAGCCAAGATAATTACTCCGGGGAGCTGTTTTTT CASSQDNYSGELFF
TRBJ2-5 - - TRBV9 TGTGCCAGCAGCGTCGGGACTTCGTTCGAGACCCAGTACTTC CASSVGTSFETQYF
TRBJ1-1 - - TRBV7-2 TGTGCCAGCAGCCCCTATATGAACACTGAAGCTTTCTTT CASSPYMNTEAFF
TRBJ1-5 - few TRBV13 TGTGCCAGCAGCTTACGCAGGGGAAGCAATCAGCCCCAGCATTTT CASSLRRGSNQPQHF
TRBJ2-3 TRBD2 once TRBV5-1 TGCGCCAGCAGCTTGGAAGTCGGATCTAGCGGGAATACGCAGTATTTT CASSLEVGSSGNTQYF
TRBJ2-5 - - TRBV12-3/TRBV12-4 TGTGCCAGCAGGGGGGACTCCCTGGAGACCCAGTACTTC CASRGDSLETQYF
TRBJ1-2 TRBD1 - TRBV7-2 TGTGCCAGCAGCTTAGCGGGACAGGGGGCCGGTAACTATGGCTACACCTTC CASSLAGQGAGNYGYTF
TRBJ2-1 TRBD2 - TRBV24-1 TGTGCCACCAGTGATGGCGGGGGGTCCAGCTCCTACAATGAGCAGTTCTTC CATSDGGGSSSYNEQFF
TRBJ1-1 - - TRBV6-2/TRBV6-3 TGTGCCAGCGGCCGAACAAAACAGGAACAAGCCATGAACACTGAAGCTTTCTTT CASGRTKQEQAMNTEAFF
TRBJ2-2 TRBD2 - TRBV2 TGTGCCAGCAGTGAAACTAGCGGGAACACCGGGGAGCTGTTTTTT CASSETSGNTGELFF
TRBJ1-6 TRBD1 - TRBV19 TGTGCCAGTAGTAGCCTAAGACAGGGGGGCAATTCACCCCTCCACTTT CASSSLRQGGNSPLHF
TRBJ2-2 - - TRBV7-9 TGTGCCAGCAGCTTATTTGACGGGGCCGGGGAGCTGTTTTTT CASSLFDGAGELFF
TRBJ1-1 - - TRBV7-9 TGTGCCAGCAGCTTAAGGCCCGCCGGGACATCCACTGAAGCTTTCTTT CASSLRPAGTSTEAFF
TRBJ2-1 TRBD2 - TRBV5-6 TGTGCCAGCAGCTTGCTGTCTAGCGGGGGGGCAAATTCCTACAATGAGCAGTTCTTC CASSLLSSGGANSYNEQFF
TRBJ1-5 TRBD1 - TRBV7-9 TGTGCCAGCAGACTGCAAAAGCCCCCAGGGGGCATCGGGAATCAGCCCCAGCATTTT CASRLQKPPGGIGNQPQHF
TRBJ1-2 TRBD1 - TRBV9 TGTGCCAGCAGCGTAGCAAACCCCGGGACAGGGTATGGCTACACCTTC CASSVANPGTGYGYTF
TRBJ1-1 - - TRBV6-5 TGTGCCAGCAGAGGAAGGAGCATGAACACTGAAGCTTTCTTT CASRGRSMNTEAFF
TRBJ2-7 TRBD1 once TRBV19 TGTGCCAGTAGTACACAGGGGGAAAACTACGAGCAGTACTTC CASSTQGENYEQYF
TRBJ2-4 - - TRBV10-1 TGCGCCAGCAGTGAGCCGGGGAGATGGGCCGGACGAACCAAAAACATTCAGTACTTC CASSEPGRWAGRTKNIQYF
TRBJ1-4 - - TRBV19 TGTGCCAGTTCTGACAGCCAGATCTCCTATGAAAAACTGTTTTTT CASSDSQISYEKLFF
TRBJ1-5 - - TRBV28 TGTGCCAGCAGCACACAGGGTACCCATCAGCCCCAGCATTTT CASSTQGTHQPQHF
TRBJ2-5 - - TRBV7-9 TGTGCCAGCAGCTTACGGCAGGGACAAGAGACCCAGTACTTC CASSLRQGQETQYF
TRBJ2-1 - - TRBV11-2 TGTGCCAGCACCGTTAACAGGGAGGAGCAGTTCTTC CASTVNREEQFF
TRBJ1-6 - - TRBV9 TGTGCCAGCAGCCCCCTGATCGGCTCCTATAATTCACCCCTCCACTTT CASSPLIGSYNSPLHF
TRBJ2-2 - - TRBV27 TGTGCCAGCAGTCCGGCCCGAACAGGGCTCGTTTACACCGGGGAGCTGTTTTTT CASSPARTGLVYTGELFF
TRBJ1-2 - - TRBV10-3 TGTGCCATCAGGAATGTGGGGCAGGGCGCGGACTATGGCTACACCTTC CAIRNVGQGADYGYTF
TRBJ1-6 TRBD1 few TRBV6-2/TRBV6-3 TGTGCCAGCAGCCCACCAGGACAGGGCTATTCACCCCTCCACTTT CASSPPGQGYSPLHF
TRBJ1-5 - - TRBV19 TGTGCCAGTAGCCACAGGGATCAGCCCCAGCATTTT CASSHRDQPQHF
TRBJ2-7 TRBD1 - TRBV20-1 TGCAGTGCTAGTGACTCCGGGACAGGACCCTACGAGCAGTACTTC CSASDSGTGPYEQYF
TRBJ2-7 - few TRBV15 TGTGCCACCAGCAGTTCAGAGACAGAAAGCCTGTACTTC CATSSSETESLYF
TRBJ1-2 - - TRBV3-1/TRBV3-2 TGTGCCAGCAGCCAAGGGTCAGGGGCTGGCTACACCTTC CASSQGSGAGYTF
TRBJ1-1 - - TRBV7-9 TGTGCCAGCAGCTTAACAGGTGGGAACACTGAAGCTTTCTTT CASSLTGGNTEAFF
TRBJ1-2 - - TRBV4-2 TGTGCCAGCAGCCAAGATGACAGTCCTAACTATGGCTACACCTTC CASSQDDSPNYGYTF
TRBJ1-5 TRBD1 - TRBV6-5 TGTGCCAGCAGTAGACAGGGCGATGGGCCCCAGCATTTT CASSRQGDGPQHF
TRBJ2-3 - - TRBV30 TGTGCCTGGAGTTACAGGGTAGATACGCAGTATTTT CAWSYRVDTQYF
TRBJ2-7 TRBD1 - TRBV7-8 TGTGCCAGCAGCGACCGACAGGGCCCCTACGAGCAGTACTTC CASSDRQGPYEQYF
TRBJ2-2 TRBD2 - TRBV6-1 TGTGCCAGCAGAGAAAGTAGCGGGGGGGCCGCCGGGGAGCTGTTTTTT CASRESSGGAAGELFF
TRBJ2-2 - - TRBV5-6 TGTGCCAGCAGCTTGGGGGGCTTGGACACCGGGGAGCTGTTTTTT CASSLGGLDTGELFF
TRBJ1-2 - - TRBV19 TGTGCCAGTAGTATAGGTTCGTTCGCAGGGGAAGGTGGCTACACCTTC CASSIGSFAGEGGYTF
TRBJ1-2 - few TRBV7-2 TGTGCCAGCAGCTTAGTAGTTCCCGGGGGCTACACCTTC CASSLVVPGGYTF
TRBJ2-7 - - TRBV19 TGTGCCAGTAGTATAAGACAGGGAGGCCCCTACGAGCAGTACTTC CASSIRQGGPYEQYF
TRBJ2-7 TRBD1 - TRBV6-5 TGTGCCAGCAGACCGAACAGGGGAAACTACGAGCAGTACTTC CASRPNRGNYEQYF
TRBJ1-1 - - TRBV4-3 TGCGCCAGCAGCCAAGGCCTACAGGGTAACACTGAAGCTTTCTTT CASSQGLQGNTEAFF
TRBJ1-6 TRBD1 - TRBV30 TGTGCCTGGAGTGTGGGTGACAGGGTAGACTCACCCCTCCACTTT CAWSVGDRVDSPLHF
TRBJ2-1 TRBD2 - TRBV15 TGTGCCACCAGGCCCGGGACTAGCGAGGGTGAGCAGTTCTTC CATRPGTSEGEQFF
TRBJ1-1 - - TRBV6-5 TGTGCCAGCAGTTACTCGCAGGGAAGGGGCACTGAAGCTTTCTTT CASSYSQGRGTEAFF